This TCR beta chain was recorded in a study of OX40 agonist ivuxolimab in advanced cancers. Study observations and caveats: Partial responders at 0.1-3.0 mg/kg showed near-lowest clonal expansion.

Only in-frame clones appear in the TCRdb table, and some are missing; sequencing was by immunoSEQ multiplex PCR. The table lists tens of thousands of clones, 84% of them singletons. As regards this clone: The target antigen is unknown.

The sequence was obtained from an adult with an advanced solid tumor such as melanoma, head and neck, liver or kidney cancer. Source: CD4+ or CD8+ T cells sorted from blood, taken in a trial of the OX40 agonist ivuxolimab.

The CDR3 bases are TGTGCCAGCAGCTTAGGGGGGGAAGGCTACTACGAGCAGTACTTC. Translation: CASSLGGEGYYEQYF. The rearrangement joins TRBV7-9 to TRBJ2-7, with D possibly being TRBD2 (6 bases). Germline-derived CDR1 and CDR2 are SEHNR and FQNEAQ (reference sequence). The CDR3 is 15 amino acids. V was cut by 1 base and J by 3 bases, with 13 bases left in between.